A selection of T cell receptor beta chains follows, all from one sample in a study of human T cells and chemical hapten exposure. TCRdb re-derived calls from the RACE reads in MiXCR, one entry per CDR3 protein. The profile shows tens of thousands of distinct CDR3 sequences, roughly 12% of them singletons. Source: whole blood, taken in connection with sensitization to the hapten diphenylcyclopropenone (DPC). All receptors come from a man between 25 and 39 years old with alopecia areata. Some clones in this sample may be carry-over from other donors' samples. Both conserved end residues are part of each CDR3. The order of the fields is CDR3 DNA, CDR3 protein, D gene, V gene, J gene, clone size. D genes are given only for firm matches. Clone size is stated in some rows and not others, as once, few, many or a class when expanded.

cdr3_nt: TGCGCCAGCAGTGATCCATCGACTGAAGCTTTCTTT; cdr3_aa: CASSDPSTEAFF; d_call: .; v_call: TRBV10-2; j_call: TRBJ1-1; clone_size: many
cdr3_nt: TGTGCCAGCAGCGCCCTAGGGCTACAGAACACTGAAGCTTTCTTT; cdr3_aa: CASSALGLQNTEAFF; d_call: .; v_call: TRBV9; j_call: TRBJ1-1; clone_size: .
cdr3_nt: TGCGCCAGCAGCCAAGACAAGGGTTACTATTCGTATGGCTACACCTTC; cdr3_aa: CASSQDKGYYSYGYTF; d_call: .; v_call: TRBV4-3; j_call: TRBJ1-2; clone_size: .
cdr3_nt: TGTGCCAGCAGCCAAGTTGGGAAGGATTCACCCCTCCACTTT; cdr3_aa: CASSQVGKDSPLHF; d_call: .; v_call: TRBV3-1; j_call: TRBJ1-6; clone_size: many
cdr3_nt: TGTGCCTCCCATACACCCGCTCAGAGCTATGGCTACACCTTC; cdr3_aa: CASHTPAQSYGYTF; d_call: .; v_call: TRBV30; j_call: TRBJ1-2; clone_size: .
cdr3_nt: TGTGCCAGCAGCTTAGCGACGCTTGGCACTGAAGCTTTCTTT; cdr3_aa: CASSLATLGTEAFF; d_call: .; v_call: TRBV11-1; j_call: TRBJ1-1; clone_size: many
cdr3_nt: TGTGCCAGCTCATCGAGTCGGACAGGGGGCTTGAATGAGCAGTTCTTC; cdr3_aa: CASSSSRTGGLNEQFF; d_call: TRBD1; v_call: TRBV18; j_call: TRBJ2-1; clone_size: many
cdr3_nt: TGTGCCAGCAACTTACTGATGGCCCCTAACACTGAAGCTTTCTTT; cdr3_aa: CASNLLMAPNTEAFF; d_call: .; v_call: TRBV21-1; j_call: TRBJ1-1; clone_size: .
cdr3_nt: TGTGCCAGCAGTCATTCGACGAGCACTGAAGCTTTCTTT; cdr3_aa: CASSHSTSTEAFF; d_call: .; v_call: TRBV28; j_call: TRBJ1-1; clone_size: many
cdr3_nt: TGTGCCAGCAGACACGCGGGGGGGCGAGATACGCAGTATTTT; cdr3_aa: CASRHAGGRDTQYF; d_call: TRBD2; v_call: TRBV7-2; j_call: TRBJ2-3; clone_size: .
cdr3_nt: TGTGCCAGCAGTGAGGGACGGTCGGAGACCCAGTACTTC; cdr3_aa: CASSEGRSETQYF; d_call: .; v_call: TRBV12-3/TRBV12-4; j_call: TRBJ2-5; clone_size: once
cdr3_nt: TGTGCCAGCAGCCCCCGAATGGGGACCAATCAGCCCCAGCATTTT; cdr3_aa: CASSPRMGTNQPQHF; d_call: .; v_call: TRBV5-5; j_call: TRBJ1-5; clone_size: many
cdr3_nt: TGTGCCAGCAGTCTTCAGCCGCTCTACGAGCAGTACTTC; cdr3_aa: CASSLQPLYEQYF; d_call: .; v_call: TRBV12-3/TRBV12-4; j_call: TRBJ2-7; clone_size: .
cdr3_nt: TGCAGCGCAACTAGCGGGAGCACAGATACGCAGTATTTT; cdr3_aa: CSATSGSTDTQYF; d_call: TRBD2; v_call: TRBV29-1; j_call: TRBJ2-3; clone_size: many
cdr3_nt: TGTGCCAGCAGCTCAGACGGAGTTTACACTGAAGCTTTCTTT; cdr3_aa: CASSSDGVYTEAFF; d_call: .; v_call: TRBV7-2; j_call: TRBJ1-1; clone_size: .
cdr3_nt: TGCAGTGCTCGTCCCAGCGGGCTCTACTACGAGCAGTACTTC; cdr3_aa: CSARPSGLYYEQYF; d_call: .; v_call: TRBV20-1; j_call: TRBJ2-7; clone_size: few
cdr3_nt: TGCAGCGTAACCTCCTTCAATGAGCAGTTCTTC; cdr3_aa: CSVTSFNEQFF; d_call: .; v_call: TRBV29-1; j_call: TRBJ2-1; clone_size: .
cdr3_nt: TGTGCCAGCAGTCGAGCGGGGGGCACCTACGAGCAGTACTTC; cdr3_aa: CASSRAGGTYEQYF; d_call: TRBD2; v_call: TRBV6-2/TRBV6-3; j_call: TRBJ2-7; clone_size: .
cdr3_nt: TGTGCCAGCAGTGAAAAGGGGGTAGGGGATGAGCAGTTCTTC; cdr3_aa: CASSEKGVGDEQFF; d_call: .; v_call: TRBV25-1; j_call: TRBJ2-1; clone_size: .
cdr3_nt: TGTGCCAGCAGCTTAACGGCAGGAGGGCAGTTCTTC; cdr3_aa: CASSLTAGGQFF; d_call: .; v_call: TRBV7-3; j_call: TRBJ2-1; clone_size: many
cdr3_nt: TGTGCCAGCAGCTTAAATGGTAGGATCGAGCAGTACTTC; cdr3_aa: CASSLNGRIEQYF; d_call: .; v_call: TRBV7-3; j_call: TRBJ2-7; clone_size: .
cdr3_nt: TGTGCCAGCAGTTCCGCCGGGACAGTGGCGGGAAAACTGTTTTTT; cdr3_aa: CASSSAGTVAGKLFF; d_call: TRBD1; v_call: TRBV12-3/TRBV12-4; j_call: TRBJ1-4; clone_size: few
cdr3_nt: TGTGCCAGCTCACCGTGGGACAGGGTACGGACAGATACGCAGTATTTT; cdr3_aa: CASSPWDRVRTDTQYF; d_call: TRBD1; v_call: TRBV18; j_call: TRBJ2-3; clone_size: .
cdr3_nt: TGTGCCAGCAGCCAAGGTCCCCGACAGGCGAATTCACCCCTCCACTTT; cdr3_aa: CASSQGPRQANSPLHF; d_call: .; v_call: TRBV4-2; j_call: TRBJ1-6; clone_size: few
cdr3_nt: TGTGCCAGCAGTTACTCGTCAGGACGTCTCAACACTGAAGCTTTCTTT; cdr3_aa: CASSYSSGRLNTEAFF; d_call: .; v_call: TRBV6-2/TRBV6-3; j_call: TRBJ1-1; clone_size: .
cdr3_nt: TGTGCCAGCAGCTTAGGATCGAGCCAAGAGACCCAGTACTTC; cdr3_aa: CASSLGSSQETQYF; d_call: .; v_call: TRBV7-9; j_call: TRBJ2-5; clone_size: many
cdr3_nt: TGCGCCAGCAGTCCCCCCCGGACCTGGGCCCAGCATTTT; cdr3_aa: CASSPPRTWAQHF; d_call: .; v_call: TRBV23-1; j_call: TRBJ1-5; clone_size: few
cdr3_nt: TGCAGCGTTTACGGGGTGGATTCTGAAGCTTTCTTT; cdr3_aa: CSVYGVDSEAFF; d_call: .; v_call: TRBV29-1; j_call: TRBJ1-1; clone_size: many
cdr3_nt: TGTGCCAGCAGCTTTCTTTCCCCTCGTGAAGCTTTCTTT; cdr3_aa: CASSFLSPREAFF; d_call: .; v_call: TRBV7-2; j_call: TRBJ1-1; clone_size: few
cdr3_nt: TGCAGTGCTAGACGGCGGCGGGGCTCGGGCACAGATACGCAGTATTTT; cdr3_aa: CSARRRRGSGTDTQYF; d_call: .; v_call: TRBV20-1; j_call: TRBJ2-3; clone_size: .
cdr3_nt: TGTGCCAGCAGGGGACAGAGAAACACCGGGGAGCTGTTTTTT; cdr3_aa: CASRGQRNTGELFF; d_call: TRBD1; v_call: TRBV19; j_call: TRBJ2-2; clone_size: many
cdr3_nt: TGTGCCAGCAGCCTTACAGGGGTTTACGAGCAGTACTTC; cdr3_aa: CASSLTGVYEQYF; d_call: TRBD1; v_call: TRBV13; j_call: TRBJ2-7; clone_size: many
cdr3_nt: TGTGCCAGCAGCCCAGGTCCGCGGCCGAACACCGGGGAGCTGTTTTTT; cdr3_aa: CASSPGPRPNTGELFF; d_call: .; v_call: TRBV28; j_call: TRBJ2-2; clone_size: .
cdr3_nt: TGTGCCTGGATTTTTACAGTCCACACTGAAGCTTTCTTT; cdr3_aa: CAWIFTVHTEAFF; d_call: .; v_call: TRBV30; j_call: TRBJ1-1; clone_size: many
cdr3_nt: TGTGCCAGCAGCTTAGGGTCAGGTCTGAACACTGAAGCTTTCTTT; cdr3_aa: CASSLGSGLNTEAFF; d_call: .; v_call: TRBV7-6; j_call: TRBJ1-1; clone_size: many
cdr3_nt: TGTGCCAGCAGCTATCCGGGACAGGAAAACTACGAGCAGTACTTC; cdr3_aa: CASSYPGQENYEQYF; d_call: TRBD1; v_call: TRBV5-5; j_call: TRBJ2-7; clone_size: many
cdr3_nt: TGTGCCAGCACCCCCGGCCAACTAGCGGGGGTGTCCGGGGAGCTGTTTTTT; cdr3_aa: CASTPGQLAGVSGELFF; d_call: TRBD2; v_call: TRBV6-1; j_call: TRBJ2-2; clone_size: many
cdr3_nt: TGTGCCAGCAGCGAGGGAAGCGGGTCGAGCTCCTACAATGAGCAGTTCTTC; cdr3_aa: CASSEGSGSSSYNEQFF; d_call: .; v_call: TRBV9; j_call: TRBJ2-1; clone_size: few
cdr3_nt: TGTGCCAGCAGCCACAGGAACTCTGGAAACACCATATATTTT; cdr3_aa: CASSHRNSGNTIYF; d_call: .; v_call: TRBV12-3/TRBV12-4; j_call: TRBJ1-3; clone_size: few
cdr3_nt: TGTGCTAGTGGTTTGGTTCAGGGGAACACCGGGGAGCTGTTTTTT; cdr3_aa: CASGLVQGNTGELFF; d_call: .; v_call: TRBV12-5; j_call: TRBJ2-2; clone_size: many
cdr3_nt: TGTGCCAGCAGCCCGAACAGGCTCCTCTACGAGCAGTACTTC; cdr3_aa: CASSPNRLLYEQYF; d_call: .; v_call: TRBV3-1; j_call: TRBJ2-7; clone_size: .
cdr3_nt: TGCAGCGTTGACCCGCAGGGGGCAGGGGAGCAGTACTTC; cdr3_aa: CSVDPQGAGEQYF; d_call: TRBD1; v_call: TRBV29-1; j_call: TRBJ2-7; clone_size: .
cdr3_nt: TGTGCCAGCTCACCGGCGACAGGGCTGAACACTGAAGCTTTCTTT; cdr3_aa: CASSPATGLNTEAFF; d_call: TRBD1; v_call: TRBV18; j_call: TRBJ1-1; clone_size: .
cdr3_nt: TGTGCCATCAGTGAAAAATACAGGGATGGTTTCACAGATACGCAGTATTTT; cdr3_aa: CAISEKYRDGFTDTQYF; d_call: .; v_call: TRBV10-3; j_call: TRBJ2-3; clone_size: few
cdr3_nt: TGTGCCAGCAGCCCCTCTGGACAGGGGGAGTTTGGCTACACCTTC; cdr3_aa: CASSPSGQGEFGYTF; d_call: TRBD1; v_call: TRBV28; j_call: TRBJ1-2; clone_size: many